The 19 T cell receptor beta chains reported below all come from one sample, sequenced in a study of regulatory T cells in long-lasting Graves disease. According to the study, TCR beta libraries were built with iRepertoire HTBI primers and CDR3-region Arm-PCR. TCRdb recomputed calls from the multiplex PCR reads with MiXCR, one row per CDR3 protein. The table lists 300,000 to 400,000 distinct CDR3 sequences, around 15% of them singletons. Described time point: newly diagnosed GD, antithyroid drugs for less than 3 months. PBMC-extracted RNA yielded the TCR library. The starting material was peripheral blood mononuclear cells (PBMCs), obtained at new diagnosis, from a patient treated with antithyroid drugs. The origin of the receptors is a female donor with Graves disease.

The CDR3 spells CASSSGGPNQPQHF. The CDR3 DNA reads TGTGCCAGCAGTTCAGGGGGCCCTAATCAGCCCCAGCATTTT. V is TRBV28 and J is TRBJ1-5, with 8 bases aligning to TRBD1. Germline CDR1 reads MDHEN; CDR2 reads SYDVKM. The ends lost 4 bases at V and 4 bases at J; junction bases unmatched: 3. The CDR3 spans 14 residues.

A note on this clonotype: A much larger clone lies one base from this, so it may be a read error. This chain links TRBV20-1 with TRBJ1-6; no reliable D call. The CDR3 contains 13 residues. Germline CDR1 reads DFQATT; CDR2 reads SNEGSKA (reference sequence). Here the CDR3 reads CSAPHSDNSLLHF. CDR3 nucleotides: TGCAGTGCTCCGCACAGCGATAATTCACTCCTCCACTTT.

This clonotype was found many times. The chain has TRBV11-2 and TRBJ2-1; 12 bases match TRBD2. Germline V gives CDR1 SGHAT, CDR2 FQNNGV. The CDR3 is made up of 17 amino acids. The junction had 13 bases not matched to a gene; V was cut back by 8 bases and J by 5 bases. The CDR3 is CASALAGGLAVHNEQFF. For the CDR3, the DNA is TGTGCCAGCGCTCTAGCGGGAGGGCTGGCGGTCCACAATGAGCAGTTCTTC.

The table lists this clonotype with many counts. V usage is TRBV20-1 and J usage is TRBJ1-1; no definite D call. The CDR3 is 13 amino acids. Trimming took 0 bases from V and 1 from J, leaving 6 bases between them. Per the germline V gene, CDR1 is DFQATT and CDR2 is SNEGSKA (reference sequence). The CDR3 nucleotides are TGCAGTGCTAGAGATCCCAGGAACACTGAAGCTTTCTTT. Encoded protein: CSARDPRNTEAFF.

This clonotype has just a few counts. CDR3 sequence reads: CASSRFPGDQPQHF. The DNA for the CDR3 is TGTGCCAGCAGCCGGTTCCCGGGGGATCAGCCCCAGCATTTT. This rearrangement joins TRBV7-3 to TRBJ1-5, with D perhaps matching TRBD1 (5 bases). The V end lost 5 bases, the J end lost 5 bases, and 13 bases lay between the germline ends. The germline V gene encodes CDR1 SGHTA and CDR2 FQGTGA. The CDR3 has 14 amino acids.

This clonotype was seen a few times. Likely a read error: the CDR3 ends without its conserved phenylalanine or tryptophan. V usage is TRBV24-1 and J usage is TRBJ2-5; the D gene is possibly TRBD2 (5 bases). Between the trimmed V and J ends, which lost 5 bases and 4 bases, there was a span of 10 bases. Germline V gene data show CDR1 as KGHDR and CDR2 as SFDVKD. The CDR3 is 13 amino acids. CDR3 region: CATSGGHGETQYL. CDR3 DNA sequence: TGTGCCACCAGTGGAGGGCATGGAGAGACCCAGTACCTC.

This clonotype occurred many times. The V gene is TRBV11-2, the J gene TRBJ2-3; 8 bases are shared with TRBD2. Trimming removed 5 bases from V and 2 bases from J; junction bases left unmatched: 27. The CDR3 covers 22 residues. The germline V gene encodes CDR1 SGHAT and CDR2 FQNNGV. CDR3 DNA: TGTGCCAGCAGCCCCCCTGACCCCCGCGGGGGGTCCTTGCGGGGGAACACAGATACGCAGTATTTT. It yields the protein CASSPPDPRGGSLRGNTDTQYF.

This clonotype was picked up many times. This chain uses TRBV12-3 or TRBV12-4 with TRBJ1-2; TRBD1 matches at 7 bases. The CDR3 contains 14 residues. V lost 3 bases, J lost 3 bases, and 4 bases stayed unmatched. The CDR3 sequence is CASSFSGTDYGYTF. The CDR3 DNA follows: TGTGCCAGCAGTTTCTCAGGGACAGACTATGGCTACACCTTC.

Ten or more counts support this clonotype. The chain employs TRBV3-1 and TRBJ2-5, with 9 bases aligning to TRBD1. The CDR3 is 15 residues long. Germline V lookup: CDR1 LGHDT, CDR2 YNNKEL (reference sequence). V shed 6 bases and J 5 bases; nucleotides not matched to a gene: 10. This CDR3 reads CASSTSGTGSETQYF. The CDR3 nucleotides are TGTGCCAGCAGTACATCCGGGACAGGGAGTGAGACCCAGTACTTC.

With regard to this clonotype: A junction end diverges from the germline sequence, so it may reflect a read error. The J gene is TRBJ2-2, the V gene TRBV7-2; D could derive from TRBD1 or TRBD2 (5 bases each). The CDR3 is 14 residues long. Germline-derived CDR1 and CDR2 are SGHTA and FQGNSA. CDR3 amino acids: CASSPGTNTEELLF. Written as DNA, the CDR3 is TGTGCCAGCAGCCCCGGGACGAACACCGAGGAGCTGCTTTTT.

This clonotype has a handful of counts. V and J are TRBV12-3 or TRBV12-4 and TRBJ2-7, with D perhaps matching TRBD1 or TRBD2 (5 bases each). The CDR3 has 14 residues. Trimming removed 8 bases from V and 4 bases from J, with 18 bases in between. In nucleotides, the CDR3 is TGTGCCAGCGGTTCTGACAGTAGCGAGTACGAGCAGTACTTC. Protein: CASGSDSSEYEQYF.

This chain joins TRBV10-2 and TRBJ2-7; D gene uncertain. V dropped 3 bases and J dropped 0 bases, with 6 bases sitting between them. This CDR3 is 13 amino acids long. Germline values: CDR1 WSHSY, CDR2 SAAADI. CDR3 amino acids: CASSDRPSYEQYF. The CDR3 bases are TGCGCCAGCAGTGACAGGCCCTCCTACGAGCAGTACTTC.

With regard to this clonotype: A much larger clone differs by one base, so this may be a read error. CDR3 loop: CSARETRQYKSIQYF. The CDR3 DNA reads as TGCAGTGCTAGAGAAACGAGACAGTACAAAAGCATTCAGTACTTC. The chain links TRBV20-1 to TRBJ2-5, with a weak D call TRBD1 (5 bases). The J call may not be correct, given that the DNA end is closer to TRBJ2-4. CDR3 size: 15 residues. Germline CDR1 DFQATT, CDR2 SNEGSKA (reference sequence).

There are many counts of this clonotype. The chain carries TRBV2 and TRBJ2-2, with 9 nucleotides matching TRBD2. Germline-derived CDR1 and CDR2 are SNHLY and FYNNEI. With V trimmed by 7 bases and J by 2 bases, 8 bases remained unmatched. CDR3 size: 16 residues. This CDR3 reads CASKAGREGNTGELFF. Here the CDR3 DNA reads TGTGCCAGCAAGGCTGGGCGGGAGGGTAACACCGGGGAGCTGTTTTTT. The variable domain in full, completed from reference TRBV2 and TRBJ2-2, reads EPEVTQTPSHQVTQMGQEVILRCVPISNHLYFYWYRQILGQKVEFLVSFYNNEISEKSEIFDDQFSVERPDGSNFTLKIRSTKLEDSAMYFCASKAGREGNTGELFFGEGSRLTVL.

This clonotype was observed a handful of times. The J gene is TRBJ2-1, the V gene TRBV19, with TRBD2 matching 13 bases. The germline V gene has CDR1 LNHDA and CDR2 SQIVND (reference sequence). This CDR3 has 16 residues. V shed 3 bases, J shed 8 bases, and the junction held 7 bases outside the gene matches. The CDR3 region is CASSMNGLAGAYEQFF. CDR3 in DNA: TGTGCCAGTAGTATGAATGGACTAGCGGGAGCCTATGAGCAGTTCTTC.

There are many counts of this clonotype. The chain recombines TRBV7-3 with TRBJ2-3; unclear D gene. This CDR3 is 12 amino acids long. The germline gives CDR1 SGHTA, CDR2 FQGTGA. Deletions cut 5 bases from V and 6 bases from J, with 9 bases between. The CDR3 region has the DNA TGTGCCAGCAGCCCAGTCGGGGATACGCAGTATTTT. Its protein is CASSPVGDTQYF.

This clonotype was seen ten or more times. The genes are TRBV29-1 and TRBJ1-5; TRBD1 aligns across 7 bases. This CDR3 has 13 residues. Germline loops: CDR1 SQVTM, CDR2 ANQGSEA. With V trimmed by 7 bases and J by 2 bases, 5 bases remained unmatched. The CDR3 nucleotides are TGCAGCGCAAAACAGGGGCGCAATCAGCCCCAGCATTTT. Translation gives CSAKQGRNQPQHF.

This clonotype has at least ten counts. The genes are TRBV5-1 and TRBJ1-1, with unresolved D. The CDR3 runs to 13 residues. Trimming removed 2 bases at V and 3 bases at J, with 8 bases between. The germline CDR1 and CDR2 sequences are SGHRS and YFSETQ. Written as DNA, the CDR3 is TGCGCCAGCAGCTTTCCGGAACACACTGAAGCTTTCTTT. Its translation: CASSFPEHTEAFF.

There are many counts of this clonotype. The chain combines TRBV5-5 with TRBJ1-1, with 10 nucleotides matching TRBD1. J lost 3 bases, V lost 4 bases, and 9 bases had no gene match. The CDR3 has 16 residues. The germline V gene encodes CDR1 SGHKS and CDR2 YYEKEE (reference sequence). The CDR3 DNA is TGTGCCAGCAGCCCCACGAGGGACAGGGGAGACACTGAAGCTTTCTTT. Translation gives CASSPTRDRGDTEAFF.